The sample holds many counts of the clone carrying this T cell receptor (beta chain). Antigen: not known. The sample is drawn from a study of T cells in Graves' hyperthyroidism and ophthalmopathy. Among ophthalmopathy patients, the Clinical Activity Score reached at least 3, the NOSPECS grade reached at least 4, and duration remained under 3 months. J gave up 3 bases and V 5 bases, and 7 bases lay outside the gene matches. In germline, CDR1 is MDHEN, CDR2 SYDVKM. CDR3 size: 15 residues. Amplification of TCR beta CDR3 regions used RNA as the template. HTBI primers were used for first-round RT-PCR of the TCR CDR3. TCRdb redid the calling of the multiplex PCR reads with MiXCR, one entry per CDR3 protein. The data contain about 610,000 distinct CDR3 sequences, about 15% of them singletons. Study-wide results and limits: Blood held most thyroid clonotypes expanded above 0.001 frequency.

The chain carries TRBV28 and TRBJ2-7; 10 positions agree with TRBD1. Specimen: blood. The sequence came from a woman aged 40 to 50 with Graves' ophthalmopathy. The CDR3 DNA follows: TGTGCCAGCAGTCTTAGGACAGGGGGGATCTACGAGCAGTACTTC. Translation: CASSLRTGGIYEQYF.